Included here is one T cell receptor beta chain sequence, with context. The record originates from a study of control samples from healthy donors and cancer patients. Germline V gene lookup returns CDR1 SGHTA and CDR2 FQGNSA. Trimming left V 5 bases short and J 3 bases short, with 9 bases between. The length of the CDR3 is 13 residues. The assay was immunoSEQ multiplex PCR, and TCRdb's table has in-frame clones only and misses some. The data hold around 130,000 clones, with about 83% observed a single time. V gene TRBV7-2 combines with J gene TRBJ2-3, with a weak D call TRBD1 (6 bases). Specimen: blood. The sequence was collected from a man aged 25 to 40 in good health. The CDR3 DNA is TGTGCCAGCAGCGCCGACAGGACAGATACGCAGTATTTT. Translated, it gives CASSADRTDTQYF.